This T cell receptor beta chain derives from a study of T cells expressing NK-cell markers. Study background: Seven donors tested HCMV-seropositive and one tested seronegative among the eight sequenced.

As the method of synthesis, 5'RACE template switching with UMIs yielded TCR beta cDNA. TCRdb reanalyzed the 5' RACE reads and collapses them to one entry per CDR3 protein, without DNA. Its clone listing holds about 430,000 distinct CDR3 sequences. Looked up from germline, CDR1 is LGHDT and CDR2 is YNNKEL (reference sequence). The CDR3 runs to 14 residues. This receptor was identified in a woman aged 45-60 years in good health. The sample was blood T cells: a sorted CD56 or NKG2C T cell subset, CD4+ or CD8+ T cells, or bulk PBMC T cells (not recorded which). The rearrangement links TRBV3-1 to TRBJ2-1; lacking DNA, the TRBD2 call made by TCRdb goes unchecked. CDR3 loop: CASSRGLANNEQFF.